The 29 T cell receptor beta chains presented below share a single source sample, sequenced in a study of T cells in Graves' hyperthyroidism and ophthalmopathy. Amplification yielded TCR beta CDR3 regions, with RNA transcripts as the source. Primed by the HTBI set, a first-round RT-PCR was run on the TCR CDR3. TCRdb re-called the multiplex PCR reads with MiXCR, one entry per CDR3 protein. The table has about 290,000 distinct CDR3 sequences, roughly 15% seen once. Sequencing was performed on blood. These receptors all stem from a woman aged 45-65 years with Graves' hyperthyroidism that later progressed to Graves' ophthalmopathy.

This clonotype was counted many times. This chain links TRBV20-1 with TRBJ2-1; maybe TRBD2 (6 bases). The ends were cut back, 3 bases at V and 8 bases at J, with 26 bases in the middle. This CDR3 spans 17 amino acids. The V gene's germline CDR1 is DFQATT and CDR2 SNEGSKA (reference sequence). DNA for the CDR3: TGCAGTGCTAGCGCCTCGCTCCTTAGCGGCCGCTTCGATGAGCAGTTCTTC. It codes for CSASASLLSGRFDEQFF.

This clonotype appeared many times. This sequence joins TRBV5-1 and TRBJ1-1; the D is unclear. V shed 0 bases and J shed 7 bases, with 4 bases lying between them. The CDR3 runs to 11 residues. From germline, CDR1 is SGHRS and CDR2 YFSETQ. CDR3 loop: CASSLAGEAFF. The CDR3 coding sequence is TGCGCCAGCAGCTTGGCCGGTGAAGCTTTCTTT.

This clonotype was detected many times. The chain is built from TRBV2 and TRBJ1-6; weak D call: TRBD1 (6 bases). V lost 1 base to trimming and J lost 10 bases, with 11 bases between them. This CDR3 is built from 14 residues. Looked up from germline, CDR1 is SNHLY and CDR2 is FYNNEI. Here the CDR3 DNA reads TGTGCCAGCAGTGAAGGGGGGCTAGGATCACCCCTCCACTTT. Protein: CASSEGGLGSPLHF. The complete variable domain, with remaining parts taken from reference TRBV2 and TRBJ1-6, reads EPEVTQTPSHQVTQMGQEVILRCVPISNHLYFYWYRQILGQKVEFLVSFYNNEISEKSEIFDDQFSVERPDGSNFTLKIRSTKLEDSAMYFCASSEGGLGSPLHFGNGTRLTVT.

The chain employs TRBV29-1 and TRBJ1-2; 8 bases match TRBD1. The CDR3 contains 15 residues. Germline V CDR1 and CDR2: SQVTM, ANQGSEA. With 4 bases clipped from V and 6 bases from J, the junction kept 13 bases outside the gene matches. CDR3 nucleotide sequence: TGCAGCGTTGTCTGGCAGGGGGCCAGAGGGCATGGCTACACCTTC. Translation gives CSVVWQGARGHGYTF.

This clonotype has a count of ten or more. CDR3 sequence: CASSEWVRGEVYEQYF. The CDR3 coding sequence is TGTGCCAGCAGTGAATGGGTTCGGGGGGAGGTCTACGAGCAGTACTTC. This sequence joins TRBV2 and TRBJ2-7; the match to TRBD2 covers 7 bases. The CDR3 sequence is 16 residues long. After removal of 2 bases from V and 3 bases from J, the junction contained 10 bases not matched to a gene. Germline V gene data show CDR1 as SNHLY and CDR2 as FYNNEI.

The J gene is TRBJ2-5, the V gene TRBV19, with D tentatively TRBD2 (6 bases). The germline CDR1 and CDR2 sequences are LNHDA and SQIVND (reference sequence). This CDR3 is 15 amino acids long. Trimming left V 3 bases short and J 5 bases short, with 16 bases between. CDR3 bases: TGTGCCAGTAGTATTGGGGCGGGAAGGAGTGAGACCCAGTACTTC. As protein: CASSIGAGRSETQYF.

This clonotype was observed at least ten times. J is TRBJ2-2 and V is TRBV7-3, with 7 bases identical to TRBD2. The CDR3 covers 15 residues. J was trimmed by 3 bases and V by 5 bases; bases with no gene match: 6. The germline V gene has CDR1 SGHTA and CDR2 FQGTGA. The CDR3 loop is CASSPSSGHTGELFF. For the CDR3, the DNA is TGTGCCAGCAGCCCCTCTAGCGGACACACCGGGGAGCTGTTTTTT.

This clonotype was seen a handful of times. The chain recombines TRBV19 with TRBJ1-5; the D is unclear. Trimming took off 5 bases at V and 7 bases at J, with 24 bases between the two ends. CDR3 size: 17 residues. Germline V gene data show CDR1 as LNHDA and CDR2 as SQIVND (reference sequence). DNA for the CDR3: TGTGCCAGTAGTCCATATCTTCCCGGGTCCACTGAGCAGCCCCAGCATTTT. Translated: CASSPYLPGSTEQPQHF.

The chain is built from TRBV5-8 and TRBJ2-2, with D perhaps TRBD2 (6 bases). The V gene's germline CDR1 is SGHTS and CDR2 YDEGEE. The length of the CDR3 is 15 residues. Deletions cut 1 base from V and 6 bases from J, with 13 bases between. The CDR3 sequence: CASSLRGFGAGELFF. The CDR3 DNA sequence: TGTGCCAGCAGCTTGCGGGGGTTCGGGGCCGGGGAGCTGTTTTTT.

This clonotype came up many times. This rearrangement joins TRBV2 to TRBJ1-1, with D tentatively TRBD1 (5 bases). The CDR3 has 13 amino acids. V lost 3 bases, J lost 1 base, and 6 bases lay in between. Per germline, CDR1 SNHLY and CDR2 FYNNEI. CDR3 sequence: CASSDQGNTEAFF. The CDR3 DNA reads TGTGCCAGCAGTGACCAGGGGAACACTGAAGCTTTCTTT. The whole variable domain, remainder taken from reference TRBV2 and TRBJ1-1, is EPEVTQTPSHQVTQMGQEVILRCVPISNHLYFYWYRQILGQKVEFLVSFYNNEISEKSEIFDDQFSVERPDGSNFTLKIRSTKLEDSAMYFCASSDQGNTEAFFGQGTRLTVV.

This clonotype was picked up many times. V and J are TRBV28 and TRBJ2-7, with D perhaps matching TRBD2 (6 bases). Trimming took 7 bases from V and 0 from J, leaving 16 bases between them. The CDR3 has 15 amino acids. CDR1 is MDHEN and CDR2 is SYDVKM in the germline V gene. The CDR3 DNA sequence: TGTGCCAGCATCACTCAACGGGACTCCTCCTACGAGCAGTACTTC. It encodes CASITQRDSSYEQYF.

Ten or more counts support this clonotype. The chain combines TRBV2 with TRBJ2-3; D may correspond to TRBD1 or TRBD2 (5 bases each). Trimming took 2 bases from V and 0 from J, leaving 9 bases between them. Per the germline V gene, CDR1 is SNHLY and CDR2 is FYNNEI. This CDR3 comprises 15 residues. The CDR3 protein is CASSENWGSTDTQYF. CDR3 sequence (DNA): TGTGCCAGCAGTGAAAATTGGGGGAGCACAGATACGCAGTATTTT.

The chain recombines TRBV5-4 with TRBJ2-1; possibly TRBD2 for D (6 bases). Germline CDR1 SGHNT, CDR2 YYREEE (reference sequence). The V end lost 4 bases, the J end lost 7 bases, and 15 bases lay between the germline ends. The CDR3 spans 14 residues. CDR3 bases: TGTGCCAGCAGCCCCTTCGGGAGTAGGAATGAGCAGTTCTTC. Encoded protein: CASSPFGSRNEQFF.

This clonotype was observed at least ten times. V and J are TRBV20-1 and TRBJ2-1, with 12 bases fitting TRBD2. The CDR3 length is 15 residues. The trim removed 6 bases at V and 8 bases at J, leaving 11 bases unmatched. In germline, CDR1 is DFQATT, CDR2 SNEGSKA (reference sequence). CDR3 in amino acids: CSAPHVASGRDEQFF. In nucleotides, the CDR3 is TGCAGTGCCCCCCACGTAGCTAGCGGGAGGGATGAGCAGTTCTTC.

This clonotype was detected only a few times. This sequence may be a read error, since a much larger clone differs from it by one base. The rearrangement links TRBV11-2 to TRBJ1-1; D gene ambiguous. Per the germline V gene, CDR1 is SGHAT and CDR2 is FQNNGV. This CDR3 is built from 13 residues. V was clipped by 8 bases and J by 7 bases, with 17 bases between them. In nucleotides, the CDR3 is TGTGCCAGCGGCCCCACCCGGCGAAGTGAAGCTTTCTTT. Its translation: CASGPTRRSEAFF. The entire variable domain, with the rest obtained from reference TRBV11-2 and TRBJ1-1, is as follows: EAGVAQSPRYKIIEKRQSVAFWCNPISGHATLYWYQQILGQGPKLLIQFQNNGVVDDSQLPKDRFSAERLKGVDSTLKIQPAKLEDSAVYLCASGPTRRSEAFFGQGTRLTVV.

The chain joins TRBV28 to TRBJ1-1; the D gene is possibly TRBD1 (5 bases). The CDR3 has 14 residues. Germline CDR1 and CDR2: MDHEN and SYDVKM. With 4 bases removed from V and 1 base from J, the gap between germline ends came to 10 bases. Here the CDR3 DNA reads TGTGCCAGCAGTTCCTGGGGGGAGAACACTGAAGCTTTCTTT. It is translated as CASSSWGENTEAFF.

This clonotype was seen a few times. The chain links TRBV6-6 to TRBJ2-1; 10 nucleotides line up with TRBD1. The V gene's germline CDR1 is MNHNY and CDR2 SVGAGI (reference sequence). The V and J ends lost 1 base and 7 bases, in that order; junction bases with no gene match: 7. This CDR3 comprises 16 residues. The CDR3 DNA reads TGTGCCAGCAGTTACTTGACAGGGGGCCTAGGTAATGAGCAGTTCTTC. Protein: CASSYLTGGLGNEQFF.

There are many counts of this clonotype. The V call is TRBV18, the J call TRBJ1-1; D gene unclear. With 6 bases removed from V and 5 bases from J, the gap between germline ends came to 16 bases. Germline CDR1 KGHSH, CDR2 LQKENI. The CDR3 is 14 amino acids. The CDR3 bases are TGTGCCAGCTCTCCGACAAATTCGGAGACTGAAGCTTTCTTT. Translation: CASSPTNSETEAFF.

This clonotype was counted only a few times. The chain recombines TRBV2 with TRBJ2-7; D is ambiguous. Germline CDR1 and CDR2: SNHLY and FYNNEI. Trimming took 5 bases from V and 4 from J, leaving 9 bases between them. The CDR3 spans 12 residues. The CDR3 protein is CASSPTLYEQYF. The CDR3 coding sequence is TGTGCCAGCAGTCCTACCCTATACGAGCAGTACTTC.

This clonotype was detected many times. The genes are TRBV30 and TRBJ1-2; D is ambiguous. The CDR3 sequence is 15 residues long. Germline CDR1 is GTSNPN and CDR2 is SVGIG (reference sequence). V was shortened by 3 bases and J by 0 bases, with 14 bases between the two germline ends. CDR3: CAWRNPGRTNYGYTF. In DNA, the CDR3 is TGTGCCTGGAGGAACCCCGGACGGACTAACTATGGCTACACCTTC.

The rearrangement uses TRBV24-1 and TRBJ2-3, with D perhaps matching TRBD1 or TRBD2 (5 bases each). This CDR3 region has 14 residues. Trimming stripped 5 bases from V and 6 bases from J, with 14 bases between. Germline V CDR1 and CDR2: KGHDR, SFDVKD. CDR3 in DNA: TGTGCCACCAGTGTCCCCGGGGCCTCGGATACGCAGTATTTT. This encodes CATSVPGASDTQYF.

This clonotype was seen ten or more times. The chain combines TRBV6-1 with TRBJ1-5, with D possibly being TRBD1 (5 bases). Germline values: CDR1 MNHNS, CDR2 SASEGT. This CDR3 has 15 amino acids. V lost 3 bases to trimming and J lost 0 bases, with 9 bases between them. The CDR3 spells CASSEWGVSNQPQHF. The CDR3 region has the DNA TGTGCCAGCAGTGAGTGGGGCGTTAGCAATCAGCCCCAGCATTTT.

This sequence joins TRBV11-2 and TRBJ2-3; D is possibly TRBD1 (5 bases). The germline gives CDR1 SGHAT, CDR2 FQNNGV. V was pared by 11 bases and J by 8 bases, with 20 bases between. This CDR3 spans 13 amino acids. This CDR3 reads CASQGPRVGTQYF. In DNA, the CDR3 is TGTGCCTCCCAGGGCCCCAGGGTCGGTACGCAGTATTTT.

This clonotype has ten or more counts. The CDR3 bases are TGCGCCAGCAGCGAGGGGGCCCCCACAGATACGCAGTATTTT. Protein product: CASSEGAPTDTQYF. The gene calls are TRBV5-1 and TRBJ2-3, with 7 positions matching TRBD1. Unmatched junction bases numbered 4, after V lost 4 bases and J lost 2 bases. This CDR3 comprises 14 residues. CDR1 is SGHRS and CDR2 is YFSETQ in the germline V gene.

The table lists this clonotype with a count of one. The V gene is TRBV7-9, the J gene TRBJ2-1; D not certain. The CDR3 runs 12 residues. CDR1 and CDR2 (germline): SEHNR, FQNEAQ (reference sequence). V was clipped by 5 bases and J by 6 bases, with 8 bases between them. This chain's CDR3 is CASSPLSNEQFF. CDR3 coding DNA: TGTGCCAGCAGCCCATTGAGCAATGAGCAGTTCTTC.

This clonotype has a count of ten or more. The chain employs TRBV5-1 and TRBJ1-1; 7 nucleotides line up with TRBD1. CDR1 and CDR2 (germline): SGHRS, YFSETQ. There are 14 residues in the CDR3. V shed 4 bases and J 10 bases; nucleotides not matched to a gene: 13. CDR3 nucleotide sequence: TGCGCCAGCAGCCAGACAGGGCAGGGGCCGACAGCTTTCTTT. As protein: CASSQTGQGPTAFF.

This clonotype was recorded many times. The chain has TRBV6-1 and TRBJ2-7, with 9 bases fitting TRBD1. The V segment lost 6 bases and the J segment 0 bases; nucleotides outside the gene matches: 9. Germline CDR1 and CDR2: MNHNS and SASEGT. This CDR3 region has 16 residues. The CDR3 spells CASSSRDRASSYEQYF. The DNA for the CDR3 is TGTGCCAGCAGCAGCCGGGACAGGGCGAGCTCCTACGAGCAGTACTTC.

This clonotype was observed many times. The J gene is TRBJ1-1, the V gene TRBV27; D unresolved. Germline-derived CDR1 and CDR2 are MNHEY and SMNVEV (reference sequence). The CDR3 has 15 amino acids. V was pared by 0 bases and J by 2 bases, with 10 bases between. The CDR3: CASSLSPVSNTEAFF. The CDR3 region has the DNA TGTGCCAGCAGTTTATCCCCAGTTTCAAACACTGAAGCTTTCTTT.

For this clonotype: A much larger clone differs by one base, so this may be a read error. The J gene is TRBJ2-7, the V gene TRBV15; D may be TRBD2 (6 bases). Germline CDR1 LNHNV, CDR2 YYDKDF (reference sequence). CDR3 length: 13 amino acids. CDR3 in amino acids: CATKRGYSYGQYF. The CDR3 bases are TGTGCCACCAAACGGGGGTACTCCTACGGGCAGTACTTC.